This TCR beta chain was obtained from a study of OX40 agonist ivuxolimab in advanced cancers. In the study overall: Ivuxolimab was a fully human IgG2 agonistic monoclonal antibody targeting the costimulatory receptor OX40 (CD134). Intravenous ivuxolimab was administered to patients every 2 weeks at six dose levels: 0.01, 0.1, 0.3, 1.5, 3 and 10 mg/kg. Of the 50 to 55 patients in dose escalation, some 20 had hepatocellular carcinoma, approximately 15 had melanoma, 9 had renal cell carcinoma and 9 had head and neck cancer. A male proportion of roughly 80% and a mean age of about 60 years, ranging from about 20 to 80, were recorded for the dose-escalation cohort. Peripheral TCRbeta sequencing aimed to test whether ivuxolimab altered TCR sequence diversity and caused clonal T-cell expansion. The paper reports the monotherapy dose-escalation portion (N = 52 patients) of the phase I ivuxolimab trial. Partial responses were achieved by three dose-escalation patients, of whom one had hepatocellular carcinoma and two had cutaneous melanoma. Patients were allowed to have had prior anti-PD-1, anti-PD-L1 or anti-CTLA-4 therapy, and approximately 41% of the dose-escalation patients had previously received checkpoint inhibitors.

Patients with a history of autoimmune disease or receiving systemic immunosuppression were excluded from the trial. Peripheral blood for TCR sequencing was collected from all dose cohorts at baseline, on cycle 4 day 1, and on cycle 7 day 1. The samples were drawn from a first-in-human, open-label, multicenter phase I dose-escalation trial of ivuxolimab. Adults with locally advanced or metastatic melanoma, renal cell, hepatocellular, or head and neck squamous cell carcinoma were enrolled in the trial. Before TCR sequencing, CD4+ and CD8+ T cells were separately sorted from peripheral blood. From the germline V gene (reference sequence), CDR1 is LNHNV and CDR2 is YYDKDF. At the junction V is shortened by 1 base and J by 3 bases, with 9 bases in between. Taken from cysteine to phenylalanine, the CDR3 has 15 residues. CDR3 DNA only is kept here, 45 bases in frame from base 1. General conclusions and limits of the study: At doses of 0.1 to 3.0 mg/kg, clonal expansion of both CD4+ and CD8+ blood T cells was observed from baseline to week 6. After ivuxolimab, expanded clones were on average more numerous among CD8+ T cells than among CD4+ T cells. Low levels of normalized T-cell clonal expansion were also shown by some nonresponding patients. Partial responders in the 0.1-3.0 mg/kg groups had among the lowest normalized peripheral clonal expansion, especially among CD8+ T cells. Which antigens the clonally expanded peripheral T cells were specific for was not determined.

Genomic DNA was isolated from the sorted cells so that the TCRbeta CDR3 region could be sequenced. The immunoSEQ Assay was used to sequence the TCRbeta CDR3 regions. Sourced from immuneACCESS, this table was stored by TCRdb with only in-frame sequences that have V and J called. A share of the clones is absent; for the studies checked, an unresolved V gene accounts for under half, and the remainder has no known explanation. The sample table lists 67,000 or so clones, about nine tenths of them with a count of one. The ten largest clones add up to roughly 1% of the sample. Regarding this clone: The specificity of this receptor is unknown. Base qualities are missing; no much larger clone stands one base away.

The TCR was taken from an adult with an advanced solid tumor such as melanoma, head and neck, liver or kidney cancer. The material sequenced was CD4+ or CD8+ T cells sorted from blood, taken in a trial of the OX40 agonist ivuxolimab. The rearrangement combines TRBV15 with TRBJ1-4, with the D gene not clear enough to name. Here the CDR3 is given as CATSRVLKANEKLFF. The nucleotide sequence is given as TGTGCCACCAGCAGAGTTCTGAAGGCTAATGAAAAACTGTTTTTT.